Here is one TCR beta chain with its context. It has no known antigen specificity. Base qualities are missing; no much larger clone stands one base away. Looking up the germline V gene yields CDR1 SGHDT and CDR2 YYEEEE. A distance of 9 bases separates the germline ends of V and J, which lose 5 bases and 0 bases respectively. The cysteine opens and the phenylalanine closes a CDR3 of 15 amino acids. The kept DNA is CDR3 alone, 45 bases in frame from the first base. Each collaborating institution followed its own protocols to collect whole blood in K2EDTA tubes. For TCRbeta analysis, collaborator samples were shipped as frozen whole blood, as isolated PBMCs, or as DNA extracted from either sample type. TCRbeta CDR3 regions were amplified from genomic DNA by means of the immunoSEQ Assay, a bias-controlled multiplex PCR. Under the source paper's analysis protocol: Nucleated cell counts per sample were estimated from amplification of reference gene primers within the assay. Sequence reads were collapsed and filtered to measure the absolute abundance of every unique TCRbeta CDR3 rearrangement. For each sample, productive Simpson clonality was calculated as the square root of Simpson's diversity index over productive rearrangements. As stored in TCRdb, this immuneACCESS dataset retains in-frame rearrangements with V and J assigned. A fraction of the clones does not appear; measured against another copy, unresolved V genes explain less than half of the discrepancy, and the remainder lacks a known reason. The D gene and trimming were derived from the DNA, and the V and J assignments and clone size from that table. The sample table lists over 50,000 clones, 75% to 90% of them with a count of one. The ten largest clones capture about 3% of the sample.

The source of the sample is a study of blood T cell repertoires in COVID-19 (dated by TCRdb to the early 2020s). Describing the broader study: Samples covering the acute and convalescent phases of COVID-19 were provided by collaborators in the United States, Italy and Spain. Deeply sampled blood TCRbeta repertoires from subjects exposed to, actively infected with, or recovered from COVID-19 were included in the dataset. Samples were obtained from the ongoing ImmuneRACE study (first 160 participants) and from 1,254 subjects provided by 6 global collaborators. The material from the prospective study consisted of cDNA or gDNA derived from T cells, B-cell-depleted T cells, or PBMCs. Nearly every sample came with metadata listing a de-identified subject ID, COVID-19 status, age in years and sex. Where HLA class I and class II types were available, the types were taken from metadata supplied by the sample provider, not from assay-based typing. The repertoires were released in a freely available public database intended as a resource for research on the immune response to SARS-CoV-2. Broad study findings and their caveats: The amount of clinical and demographic metadata varied by source and participant and was provided uncurated.

Rearrangement joined TRBV5-6 to TRBJ2-6, with the D gene not confidently named. Sequenced material: peripheral blood. The TCR sequence derives from a human donor in a cohort sampled during active COVID-19. The CDR3 is CASRSDNSGANVLTF. The base sequence is TGTGCCAGCAGATCAGACAACTCTGGGGCCAACGTCCTGACTTTC.